These 27 T cell receptor beta chains came from one sample sequenced in a study of blood T cell repertoires in COVID-19. Sequenced by immunoSEQ multiplex PCR; TCRdb stores in-frame clones only, minus some. The sample lists 300,000 to 400,000 clones, roughly 90% occurring once. The source material was PBMCs or T cells enriched from blood (not recorded which). All receptors derive from a man aged 55 to 70 who had recovered from COVID-19.

This clone was seen a handful of times. Distinct nucleotide sequences in the sample also encode this CDR3. This chain connects TRBV2 to TRBJ2-2, with TRBD2 matching over 15 bases. This CDR3 region has 16 residues. Trimming took 6 bases from V and 4 from J; bases not matched to a gene: 3. CDR1 SNHLY and CDR2 FYNNEI come from the germline V gene. CDR3 bases: TGTGCCAGCAGGACGGGACTAGCGGGAGGCACCGGGGAGCTGTTTTTT. It is translated as CASRTGLAGGTGELFF. The variable domain in full, completed from reference TRBV2 and TRBJ2-2, reads EPEVTQTPSHQVTQMGQEVILRCVPISNHLYFYWYRQILGQKVEFLVSFYNNEISEKSEIFDDQFSVERPDGSNFTLKIRSTKLEDSAMYFCASRTGLAGGTGELFFGEGSRLTVL.

DNA of the CDR3: TGTGCCAGCAGCTTAACAGGGTACAATGAGCAGTTCTTC. Protein sequence: CASSLTGYNEQFF. The chain uses TRBV11-2 and TRBJ2-1, with D possibly TRBD1 on 6 matching bases. Germline-derived CDR1 and CDR2 are SGHAT and FQNNGV. CDR3 length: 13 residues. V lost 2 bases to trimming and J lost 4 bases, with 6 bases between them. Full variable domain (outside the CDR3, taken from reference TRBV11-2 and TRBJ2-1): EAGVAQSPRYKIIEKRQSVAFWCNPISGHATLYWYQQILGQGPKLLIQFQNNGVVDDSQLPKDRFSAERLKGVDSTLKIQPAKLEDSAVYLCASSLTGYNEQFFGPGTRLTVL.

The chain uses TRBV19 and TRBJ1-5, with D perhaps matching TRBD1 (5 bases). Trimming removed 1 base from V and 4 bases from J, with 14 bases in between. The CDR3 extends over 16 amino acids. Per the germline V gene, CDR1 is LNHDA and CDR2 is SQIVND (reference sequence). The CDR3 sequence is CASSIGGELRNQPQHF. CDR3 nucleotide sequence: TGTGCCAGTAGTATAGGGGGGGAATTAAGGAATCAGCCCCAGCATTTT.

The chain couples TRBV5-1 to TRBJ2-5; TRBD2 aligns across 7 bases. The CDR3 is 15 amino acids. V lost 2 bases and J lost 2; bases outside the gene matches: 6. Germline V lookup: CDR1 SGHRS, CDR2 YFSETQ. DNA for the CDR3: TGCGCCAGCAGCTTTTCCCCGGGAGGTCAAGAGACCCAGTACTTC. It specifies CASSFSPGGQETQYF.

CDR3 bases: TGCGCCAGCAGCTTTGACACCTACAATGAGCAGTTCTTC. This sequence encodes CASSFDTYNEQFF. The V gene is TRBV5-1, the J gene TRBJ2-1, with D uncertain. Trimming took 2 bases from V and 2 from J, leaving 5 bases between them. The CDR3 covers 13 residues. CDR1 SGHRS and CDR2 YFSETQ come from the germline V gene. Combining the CDR3 with reference TRBV5-1 and TRBJ2-1 gives the whole variable domain KAGVTQTPRYLIKTRGQQVTLSCSPISGHRSVSWYQQTPGQGLQFLFEYFSETQRNKGNFPGRFSGRQFSNSRSEMNVSTLELGDSALYLCASSFDTYNEQFFGPGTRLTVL.

This chain uses TRBV5-1 with TRBJ2-5, with a weak D call TRBD2 (6 bases). Trimming removed 3 bases from V and 4 bases from J, with 10 bases in between. CDR3 length: 13 amino acids. Germline V gene data show CDR1 as SGHRS and CDR2 as YFSETQ. The DNA of the CDR3 is TGCGCCAGCAGCTCGGAGGGGCGAGAGACCCAGTACTTC. It codes for CASSSEGRETQYF.

The V gene is TRBV7-2, the J gene TRBJ2-1; 10 bases match TRBD2. J lost 9 bases, V lost 1 base, and 6 bases had no gene match. Germline V gene data show CDR1 as SGHTA and CDR2 as FQGNSA. This CDR3 comprises 15 residues. Here the CDR3 DNA reads TGTGCCAGCAGCTTAGAAGCGGGAGGGGCCCGTGAGCAGTTCTTC. Its protein is CASSLEAGGAREQFF.

The chain carries TRBV5-1 and TRBJ2-3; TRBD1 matches at 7 bases. After removal of 6 bases from V and 1 base from J, the junction contained 5 bases not matched to a gene. Looked up from germline, CDR1 is SGHRS and CDR2 is YFSETQ. The CDR3 sequence is 14 residues long. The CDR3 sequence is CASKIGTGTDTQYF. The CDR3 nucleotides are TGCGCCAGCAAAATCGGGACAGGCACAGATACGCAGTATTTT.

The chain joins TRBV7-9 to TRBJ2-7; no firm D call. V lost 2 bases and J 2 bases, leaving 7 bases between the germline ends. The CDR3 is 13 amino acids. CDR1 and CDR2 (germline): SEHNR, FQNEAQ (reference sequence). The CDR3 loop reads CASSLTVPYEQYF. CDR3 sequence (DNA): TGTGCCAGCAGCTTAACAGTCCCCTACGAGCAGTACTTC.

The J gene is TRBJ2-7, the V gene TRBV19; 9 nucleotides line up with TRBD1. The CDR3 sequence is 15 residues long. Germline V gene data show CDR1 as LNHDA and CDR2 as SQIVND (reference sequence). V shed 3 bases, J shed 0 bases, and the junction held 3 bases outside the gene matches. The CDR3 DNA reads as TGTGCCAGTAGTATCGGGACAGGGCCCTCCTACGAGCAGTACTTC. This translates into CASSIGTGPSYEQYF.

The J gene is TRBJ2-7, the V gene TRBV2; TRBD2 matches 7 bases. This CDR3 region has 15 residues. Trimming cost V 2 bases and J 3 bases; bases outside gene matches: 7. CDR1 is SNHLY and CDR2 is FYNNEI in the germline V gene. The chain's CDR3 is CASSERREPHYEQYF. The CDR3 DNA is TGTGCCAGCAGTGAAAGGCGGGAGCCCCACTACGAGCAGTACTTC.

This rearrangement joins TRBV29-1 to TRBJ1-1, with a tentative D call TRBD1 (6 bases). Trimming removed 4 bases from V and 6 bases from J, with 12 bases in between. From germline, CDR1 is SQVTM and CDR2 ANQGSEA. CDR3 length equals 12 residues. CDR3 residues: CSVVRGAAEAFF. The CDR3 bases are TGCAGCGTTGTTCGGGGGGCGGCTGAAGCTTTCTTT.

The rearrangement joins TRBV7-2 to TRBJ2-7; 9 bases agree with TRBD1. The CDR3 runs 13 residues. V gave up 9 bases and J gave up 6 bases; unmatched junction bases: 9. Looked up from germline, CDR1 is SGHTA and CDR2 is FQGNSA. Written as DNA, the CDR3 is TGTGCCAGTACTCACACAGGGGGCAGCGAGCAGTACTTC. This sequence encodes CASTHTGGSEQYF.

J is TRBJ2-7 and V is TRBV27; 12 bases map to TRBD2. Trimming removed 4 bases from V and 7 bases from J; junction bases left unmatched: 8. The CDR3 has 15 residues. The V gene's germline CDR1 is MNHEY and CDR2 SMNVEV (reference sequence). The CDR3, as DNA: TGTGCCAGCAGTTCAGGACTAGCGGGATGGAGGGAGCAGTACTTC. It yields the protein CASSSGLAGWREQYF.

CDR3 coding DNA: TGTGCCAGTAGTACCCGACAGCTAAACACTGAAGCTTTCTTT. Protein sequence: CASSTRQLNTEAFF. V gene TRBV19 combines with J gene TRBJ1-1; D is possibly TRBD1 (5 bases). CDR1 is LNHDA and CDR2 is SQIVND in the germline V gene (reference sequence). V lost 4 bases and J lost 2, with 11 bases in between. CDR3 length equals 14 residues.

The chain carries TRBV2 and TRBJ2-6; 7 bases agree with TRBD2. Germline CDR1 reads SNHLY; CDR2 reads FYNNEI. The CDR3 covers 17 residues. The V segment lost 10 bases and the J segment 0 bases; nucleotides outside the gene matches: 12. CDR3 amino acids: CATPFGGGSSGANVLTF. DNA for the CDR3: TGTGCCACCCCGTTTGGGGGAGGGAGCTCTGGGGCCAACGTCCTGACTTTC.

V is TRBV10-1 and J is TRBJ1-2; perhaps TRBD1 as D (6 bases). This CDR3 spans 13 amino acids. Germline-derived CDR1 and CDR2 are WNHNN and SYGVQD (reference sequence). Trimming left V 5 bases short and J 3 bases short, with 10 bases between. CDR3 nucleotide sequence: TGCGCCAGCAGTCCCAGGGGCCACTATGGCTACACCTTC. Protein sequence: CASSPRGHYGYTF.

The J gene is TRBJ1-2, the V gene TRBV5-1, with 7 positions matching TRBD1. The germline V gene encodes CDR1 SGHRS and CDR2 YFSETQ. Trimming cost V 4 bases and J 8 bases; bases outside gene matches: 5. This CDR3 comprises 12 residues. CDR3 in DNA: TGCGCCAGCAGCCGACAGGGCGAAGGCTACACCTTC. Translation gives CASSRQGEGYTF.

This clone was seen once. The chain uses TRBV28 and TRBJ2-3; the D gene is possibly TRBD2 (6 bases). This CDR3 comprises 15 residues. Trimming left V 5 bases short and J 4 bases short, with 16 bases between. Looked up from germline, CDR1 is MDHEN and CDR2 is SYDVKM. CDR3 in DNA: TGTGCCAGCAGTCGCGGGATCCCGGGCGCAGATACGCAGTATTTT. Its protein is CASSRGIPGADTQYF.

This clone was seen a single time. The chain employs TRBV7-9 and TRBJ1-1, with no clear D. The germline CDR1 and CDR2 sequences are SEHNR and FQNEAQ (reference sequence). V was shortened by 4 bases and J by 1 base, with 13 bases between the two germline ends. The CDR3 is 15 residues long. The CDR3 here is CASSSGGRGNTEAFF. In DNA form, the CDR3 reads TGTGCCAGCAGCTCTGGAGGGCGGGGGAACACTGAAGCTTTCTTT.

The chain has TRBV9 and TRBJ2-4; maybe TRBD1 (6 bases). This CDR3 spans 15 amino acids. Trimming shortened V by 2 bases and J by 6 bases, and 15 bases separated the two germline ends. Per the germline V gene, CDR1 is SGDLS and CDR2 is YYNGEE. The CDR3 is CASSVTSGAGNIQYF. The CDR3 nucleotides are TGTGCCAGCAGCGTCACTTCAGGGGCAGGAAACATTCAGTACTTC.

V is TRBV19 and J is TRBJ2-1; 14 bases line up with TRBD2. The CDR3 spans 17 residues. Losses at the gene ends were 6 bases for V and 6 bases for J; bases not matched to a gene: 10. Germline V gene lookup returns CDR1 LNHDA and CDR2 SQIVND (reference sequence). CDR3 bases: TGTGCCAGTAGCATTCCCGCGACTAGCGGGAGGGCCAATGAGCAGTTCTTC. Translation gives CASSIPATSGRANEQFF.

This clone was observed a single time. The genes are TRBV2 and TRBJ1-2, with D perhaps TRBD1 (6 bases). The CDR3 loop spans 13 amino acids. Germline CDR1 SNHLY, CDR2 FYNNEI. V lost 8 bases, J lost 5 bases, and 15 bases lay in between. CDR3 loop: CASGDTLGYGYTF. CDR3 DNA: TGTGCCAGCGGGGACACCTTGGGGTATGGCTACACCTTC.

This sequence joins TRBV6-1 and TRBJ2-1; no clear D gene. Per germline, CDR1 MNHNS and CDR2 SASEGT. Trimming removed 2 bases from V and 12 bases from J, with 11 bases in between. The CDR3 has 12 amino acids. The CDR3 spells CASSEIGEVQFF. CDR3 sequence (DNA): TGTGCCAGCAGTGAAATTGGTGAGGTGCAGTTCTTC.

The chain is built from TRBV7-9 and TRBJ2-2, with TRBD2 matching over 9 bases. Germline V lookup: CDR1 SEHNR, CDR2 FQNEAQ (reference sequence). V lost 3 bases, J lost 2 bases, and 4 bases stayed unmatched. The CDR3 sequence is 16 residues long. The CDR3 protein is CASSFGTSKNTGELFF. The CDR3 DNA reads as TGTGCCAGCAGCTTCGGGACTAGCAAAAACACCGGGGAGCTGTTTTTT.

V is TRBV24-1 and J is TRBJ2-1; possibly TRBD2 for D (5 bases). CDR1 and CDR2 from the germline V gene are KGHDR and SFDVKD. V was pared by 4 bases and J by 2 bases, with 14 bases between. The CDR3 spans 16 residues. CDR3 sequence (DNA): TGTGCCACCAGTGACCCGAGCGGCATAACCTACAATGAGCAGTTCTTC. Translating it yields CATSDPSGITYNEQFF.

The V gene is TRBV28, the J gene TRBJ2-1, with 7 bases fitting TRBD2. Germline V lookup: CDR1 MDHEN, CDR2 SYDVKM. Germline trimming cut 5 bases from V and 9 bases from J; bases unmatched to any gene: 13. The CDR3 has 15 residues. CDR3 in amino acids: CASSPSGFYGGEQFF. As DNA, the CDR3 is TGTGCCAGCAGTCCTAGCGGTTTTTACGGGGGTGAGCAGTTCTTC.